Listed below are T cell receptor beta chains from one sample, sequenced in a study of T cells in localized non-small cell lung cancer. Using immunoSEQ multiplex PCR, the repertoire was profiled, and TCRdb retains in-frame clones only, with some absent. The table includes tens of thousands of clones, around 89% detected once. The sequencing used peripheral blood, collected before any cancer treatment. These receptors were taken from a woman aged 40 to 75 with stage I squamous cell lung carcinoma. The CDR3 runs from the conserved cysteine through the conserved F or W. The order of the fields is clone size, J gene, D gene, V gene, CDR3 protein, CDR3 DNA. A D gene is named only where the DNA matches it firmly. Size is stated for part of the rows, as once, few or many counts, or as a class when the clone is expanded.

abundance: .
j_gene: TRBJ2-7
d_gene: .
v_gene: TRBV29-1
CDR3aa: CSAEDRSSYEQYF
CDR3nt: TGCAGCGCCGAGGACCGGAGCTCCTACGAGCAGTACTTC

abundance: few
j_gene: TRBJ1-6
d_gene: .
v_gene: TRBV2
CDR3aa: CASSALRLQLNSPLHF
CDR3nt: TGTGCCAGCAGTGCCCTGCGTCTACAACTTAATTCACCCCTCCACTTT

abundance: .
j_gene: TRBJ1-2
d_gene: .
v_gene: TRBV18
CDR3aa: CASSPDSKWTKNYGYTF
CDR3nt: TGTGCCAGCTCACCAGACTCCAAATGGACGAAAAACTATGGCTACACCTTC

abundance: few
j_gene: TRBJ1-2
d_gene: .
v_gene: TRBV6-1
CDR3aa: CASSTSTFSNYGYTF
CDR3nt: TGTGCCAGCAGTACCAGCACCTTTAGTAACTATGGCTACACCTTC

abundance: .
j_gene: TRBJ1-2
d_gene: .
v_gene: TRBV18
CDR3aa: CASSPGNKKGYTF
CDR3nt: TGTGCCAGCTCACCAGGGAATAAAAAGGGCTACACCTTC

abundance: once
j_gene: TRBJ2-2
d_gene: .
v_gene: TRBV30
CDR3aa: CAWTAVGTGELFF
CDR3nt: TGTGCCTGGACTGCTGTTGGAACCGGGGAGCTGTTTTTT

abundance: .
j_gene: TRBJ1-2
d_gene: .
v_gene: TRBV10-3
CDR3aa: CAISEGGGVYGYTF
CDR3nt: TGTGCCATCAGTGAGGGTGGAGGGGTCTATGGCTACACCTTC

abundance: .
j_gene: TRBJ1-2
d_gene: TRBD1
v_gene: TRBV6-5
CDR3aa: CASSFLDRGIGYTF
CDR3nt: TGTGCCAGCAGCTTTCTGGACAGGGGGATTGGCTACACCTTC

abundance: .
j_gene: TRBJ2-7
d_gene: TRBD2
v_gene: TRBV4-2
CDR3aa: CASSQDSKRGSSYEQYF
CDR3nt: TGTGCTAGCAGCCAAGATTCCAAGCGGGGTTCGTCCTACGAGCAGTACTTC

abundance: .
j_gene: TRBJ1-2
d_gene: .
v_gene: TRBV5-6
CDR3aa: CASSLYIQAYGYTF
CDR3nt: TGTGCCAGCAGCTTGTACATCCAGGCCTATGGCTACACCTTC

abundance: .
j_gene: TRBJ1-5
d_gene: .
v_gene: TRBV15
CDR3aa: CATSRVNQPQHF
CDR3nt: TGTGCCACCAGCAGAGTCAATCAGCCCCAGCATTTT

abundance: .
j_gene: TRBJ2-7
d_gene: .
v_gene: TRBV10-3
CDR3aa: CAIGRGASYEQYF
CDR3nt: TGTGCCATCGGCCGGGGGGCTTCCTACGAGCAGTACTTC

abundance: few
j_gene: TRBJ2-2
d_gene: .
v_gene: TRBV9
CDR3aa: CASSQRATNTGELFF
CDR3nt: TGTGCCAGCAGCCAGCGGGCTACGAACACCGGGGAGCTGTTTTTT

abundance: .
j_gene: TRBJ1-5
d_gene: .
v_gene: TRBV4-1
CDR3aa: CASSLGLISNQPQHF
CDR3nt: TGCGCCAGCAGCCTCGGACTGATTAGCAATCAGCCCCAGCATTTT

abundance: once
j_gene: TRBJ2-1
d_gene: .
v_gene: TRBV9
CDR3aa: CASSDLGSSYNEQFF
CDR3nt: TGTGCCAGCAGCGACCTCGGGAGCTCCTACAATGAGCAGTTCTTC

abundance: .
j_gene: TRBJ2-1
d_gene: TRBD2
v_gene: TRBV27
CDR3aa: CASSLRGSGGYNEQFF
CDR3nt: TGTGCCAGCAGTTTAAGGGGTAGCGGGGGGTACAATGAGCAGTTCTTC

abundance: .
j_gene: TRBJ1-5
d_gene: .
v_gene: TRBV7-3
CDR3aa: CASSLIKVARSNQPQHF
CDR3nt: TGTGCCAGCAGCTTAATAAAGGTAGCCAGAAGCAATCAGCCCCAGCATTTT

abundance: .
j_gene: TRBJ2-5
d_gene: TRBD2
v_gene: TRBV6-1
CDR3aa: CASSDMAGGYQETQYF
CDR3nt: TGTGCCAGCAGTGATATGGCGGGGGGGTACCAAGAGACCCAGTACTTC

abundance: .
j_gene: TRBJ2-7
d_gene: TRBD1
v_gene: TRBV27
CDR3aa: CASSYSDRTPYEQYF
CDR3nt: TGTGCCAGCAGTTATTCGGACAGGACCCCCTACGAGCAGTACTTC

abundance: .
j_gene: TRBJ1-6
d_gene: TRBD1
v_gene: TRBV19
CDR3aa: CASSIGAGQLYSPLHF
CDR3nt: TGTGCCAGTAGTATAGGCGCGGGACAGCTTTATTCACCCCTCCACTTT

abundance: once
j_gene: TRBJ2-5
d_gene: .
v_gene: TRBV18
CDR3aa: CASSPPSGAETQYF
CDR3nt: TGTGCCAGCTCACCACCCTCGGGGGCTGAGACCCAGTACTTC

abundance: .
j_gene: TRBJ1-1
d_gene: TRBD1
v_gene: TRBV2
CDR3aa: CASRRPGQGLNTEAFF
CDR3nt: TGTGCCAGCAGGAGACCGGGACAGGGCTTGAACACTGAAGCTTTCTTT

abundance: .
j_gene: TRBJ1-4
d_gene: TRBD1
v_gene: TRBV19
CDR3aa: CASREGAPNEKLFF
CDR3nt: TGTGCCAGTAGAGAGGGGGCACCTAATGAAAAACTGTTTTTT

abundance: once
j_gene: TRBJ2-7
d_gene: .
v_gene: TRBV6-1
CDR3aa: CASRVSYEQYF
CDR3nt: TGTGCCAGCAGGGTCTCCTACGAGCAGTACTTC

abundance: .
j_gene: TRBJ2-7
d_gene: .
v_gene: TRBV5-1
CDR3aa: CASSLDRVGGEQYF
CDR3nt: TGCGCCAGCAGCTTGGACAGGGTCGGGGGCGAGCAGTACTTC

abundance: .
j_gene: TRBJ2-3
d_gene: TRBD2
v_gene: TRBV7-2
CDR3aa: CASSLRTSVLEGTQYF
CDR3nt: TGTGCCAGCAGCTTAAGGACTAGCGTTCTTGAGGGTACGCAGTATTTT

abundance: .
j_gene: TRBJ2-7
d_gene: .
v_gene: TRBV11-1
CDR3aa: CASSLEAGLYEQYF
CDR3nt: TGTGCCAGCAGCTTAGAGGCGGGGCTGTACGAGCAGTACTTC

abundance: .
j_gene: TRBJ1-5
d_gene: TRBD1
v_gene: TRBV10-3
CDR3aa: CATYSGGGQPQHF
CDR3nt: TGTGCCACCTACTCAGGGGGCGGTCAGCCCCAGCATTTT

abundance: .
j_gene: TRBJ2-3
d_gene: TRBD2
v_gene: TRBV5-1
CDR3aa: CASSRGLALLGDTQYF
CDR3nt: TGCGCCAGCAGCCGAGGACTAGCCCTATTAGGGGATACGCAGTATTTT

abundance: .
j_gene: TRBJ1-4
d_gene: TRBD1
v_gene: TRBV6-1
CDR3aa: CASRTGTHEKLFF
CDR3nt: TGTGCCAGCAGGACAGGGACGCATGAAAAACTGTTTTTT

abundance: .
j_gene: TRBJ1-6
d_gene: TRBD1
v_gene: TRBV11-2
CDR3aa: CASTKDRLSLTLHF
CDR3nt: TGTGCCAGCACCAAGGACAGGCTCTCTTTGACCCTCCACTTT

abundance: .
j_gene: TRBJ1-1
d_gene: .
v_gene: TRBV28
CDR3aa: CASIGNTEAFF
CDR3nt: TGTGCCAGCATAGGGAACACTGAAGCTTTCTTT

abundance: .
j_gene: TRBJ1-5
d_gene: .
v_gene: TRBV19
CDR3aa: CASSDFGQPQHF
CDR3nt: TGTGCCAGTAGTGACTTCGGTCAGCCCCAGCATTTT

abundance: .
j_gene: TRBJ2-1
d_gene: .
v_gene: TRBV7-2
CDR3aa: CASSFLPLGSYNEQFF
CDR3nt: TGTGCCAGCAGCTTCCTTCCGTTGGGGTCCTACAATGAGCAGTTCTTC

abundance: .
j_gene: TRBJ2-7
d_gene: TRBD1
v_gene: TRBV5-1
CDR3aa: CATRLDRKAYEQYF
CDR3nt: TGCGCCACCAGACTGGACAGGAAAGCCTACGAGCAGTACTTC

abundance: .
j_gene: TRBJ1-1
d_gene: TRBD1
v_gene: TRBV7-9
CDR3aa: CASSSLGTANTEAFF
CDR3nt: TGTGCCAGCAGCAGCCTGGGGACAGCGAACACTGAAGCTTTCTTT

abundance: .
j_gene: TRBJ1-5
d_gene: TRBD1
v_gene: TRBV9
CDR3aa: CASSVGGGLSEPQHF
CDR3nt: TGTGCCAGCAGCGTAGGAGGGGGCTTGTCGGAGCCCCAGCATTTT

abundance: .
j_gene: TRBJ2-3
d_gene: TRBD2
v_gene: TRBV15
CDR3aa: CATSRSWTSGGADTQYF
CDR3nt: TGTGCCACCAGCAGATCTTGGACTAGCGGGGGGGCAGATACGCAGTATTTT

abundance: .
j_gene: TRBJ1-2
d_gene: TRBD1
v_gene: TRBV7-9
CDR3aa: CASSLGQGSYGYTF
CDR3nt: TGTGCCAGCAGCTTAGGACAGGGAAGTTACGGCTACACCTTC